This entry describes one TCR beta chain. The antigen is not known. The sample comes from a study of CD8 T cells in ankylosing spondylitis. TCRdb re-derived calls from the 5' RACE reads in MiXCR, one entry per CDR3 protein. The sample contains 100,000 to 150,000 distinct CDR3 sequences, more than 15% of which appear only once. Germline CDR1 and CDR2: SEHNR and FQNEAQ (reference sequence). This CDR3 contains 12 residues. V was clipped by 5 bases and J by 3 bases, with 8 bases between them. Regarding the study as a whole: Significant enrichment of disease-linked clones was reported in matched ankylosing spondylitis synovial fluid. A TCR beta motif made of fewer than ten highly homologous variants seemed typical of ankylosing spondylitis blood.

Sequencing was done on a sample of blood, either unsorted or a sorted T cell fraction (not recorded which). The chain has TRBV7-9 and TRBJ2-7; D gene unclear. The TCR comes from a male donor with ankylosing spondylitis. In DNA form, the CDR3 reads TGTGCCAGCAGCCCAAGTGTCTACGAGCAGTACTTC. Protein product: CASSPSVYEQYF.